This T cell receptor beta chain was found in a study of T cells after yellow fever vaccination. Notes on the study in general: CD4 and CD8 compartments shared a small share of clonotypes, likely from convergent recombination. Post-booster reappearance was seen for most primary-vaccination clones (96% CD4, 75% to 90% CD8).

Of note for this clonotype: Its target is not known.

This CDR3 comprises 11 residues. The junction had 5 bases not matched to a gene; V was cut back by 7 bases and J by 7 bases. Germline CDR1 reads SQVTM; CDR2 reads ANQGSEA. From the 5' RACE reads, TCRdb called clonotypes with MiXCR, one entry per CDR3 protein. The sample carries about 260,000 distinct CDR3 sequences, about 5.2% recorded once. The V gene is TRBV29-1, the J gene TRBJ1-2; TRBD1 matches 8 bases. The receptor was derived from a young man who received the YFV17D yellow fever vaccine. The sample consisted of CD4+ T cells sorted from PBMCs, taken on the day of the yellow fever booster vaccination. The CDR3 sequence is CSEGQEGGYTF. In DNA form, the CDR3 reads TGCAGCGAGGGACAGGAGGGTGGCTACACCTTC.